A single sample is the source of the 30 T cell receptor beta chains below, sequenced in a study of blood T cell repertoires in COVID-19. Only in-frame clones appear in the TCRdb table, and some are missing; sequencing was by immunoSEQ multiplex PCR. The table has about 170,000 clones, around 80% seen once. The specimen sequenced was peripheral blood. Receptors were obtained from a woman in her 70s who had recovered from COVID-19.

This clone was counted only a few times. This chain uses TRBV28 with TRBJ2-3, with 7 nucleotides matching TRBD1. CDR3 length: 16 amino acids. J was trimmed by 3 bases and V by 5 bases; bases with no gene match: 11. CDR1 is MDHEN, CDR2 SYDVKM, per germline. CDR3 in DNA: TGTGCCAGCAGTACGCCCGAGACAGGGAGTACAGATACGCAGTATTTT. It encodes CASSTPETGSTDTQYF.

Of note for this clone: The sample contains more than one DNA sequence encoding this CDR3. This chain uses TRBV28 with TRBJ2-1; TRBD1 aligns across 8 bases. V lost 6 bases, J lost 0 bases, and 16 bases stayed unmatched. CDR3 length equals 19 residues. Germline V gives CDR1 MDHEN, CDR2 SYDVKM. CDR3 nucleotide sequence: TGTGCCAGCAGCAGACAGGGGCAGGGGGCTGTGAGCTCCTACAATGAGCAGTTCTTC. Translating gives CASSRQGQGAVSSYNEQFF.

The V call is TRBV7-8, the J call TRBJ1-3, with 8 bases identical to TRBD1. With 10 bases clipped from V and 0 bases from J, the junction kept 5 bases outside the gene matches. This CDR3 spans 14 amino acids. Per the germline V gene, CDR1 is SGHVS and CDR2 is FQNEAQ. CDR3: CATKTGVSGNTIYF. CDR3 in DNA: TGTGCCACCAAGACAGGGGTCTCTGGAAACACCATATATTTT.

The chain joins TRBV2 to TRBJ1-5, with TRBD1 matching 7 bases. In germline, CDR1 is SNHLY, CDR2 FYNNEI. This CDR3 is 14 amino acids long. The ends lost 6 bases at V and 5 bases at J; junction bases unmatched: 7. CDR3 nucleotide sequence: TGTGCCAGCAGCACCGGGACAGAGCATCAGCCCCAGCATTTT. Its translation is CASSTGTEHQPQHF.

J is TRBJ2-3 and V is TRBV6-4, with 14 bases fitting TRBD2. The CDR3 has 15 residues. The germline V gene encodes CDR1 MRHNA and CDR2 SNTAGT. With V trimmed by 3 bases and J by 4 bases, 0 bases remained unmatched. The CDR3 protein is CASSEGLAGADTQYF. The CDR3 DNA follows: TGTGCCAGCAGTGAGGGACTAGCGGGAGCAGATACGCAGTATTTT.

The chain is built from TRBV6-5 and TRBJ1-2, with D uncertain. The V end lost 7 bases, the J end lost 7 bases, and 19 bases lay between the germline ends. Germline assignment: CDR1 MNHEY and CDR2 SVGAGI. The CDR3 is 14 residues long. The CDR3 is CASNVWETRGGYTF. DNA for the CDR3: TGTGCCAGCAATGTATGGGAGACCCGCGGTGGCTACACCTTC.

V gene TRBV30 combines with J gene TRBJ1-4, with a tentative D call TRBD1 (6 bases). Germline loops: CDR1 GTSNPN, CDR2 SVGIG (reference sequence). V gave up 5 bases and J gave up 4 bases, with 14 bases separating them. CDR3 length: 14 residues. The CDR3 region is CAWSGGSLNEKLFF. The CDR3 DNA sequence: TGTGCCTGGTCGGGGGGCAGCCTTAATGAAAAACTGTTTTTT.

V gene TRBV12-3 or TRBV12-4 combines with J gene TRBJ2-1, with 8 bases matching TRBD2. V was clipped by 3 bases and J by 13 bases; unmatched bases: 5. The CDR3 covers 12 residues. CDR3 DNA: TGTGCCAGCAGTTTGGGGGGGACTAGACAGTTCTTC. Translated: CASSLGGTRQFF.

V and J are TRBV4-3 and TRBJ2-3; D is perhaps TRBD2 (5 bases). Trimming took 1 base from V and 9 from J, leaving 5 bases between them. Germline CDR1 reads LGHNA; CDR2 reads YSLEER. The CDR3 covers 11 residues. CDR3 loop: CASSQGGTQYF. CDR3 sequence (DNA): TGCGCCAGCAGCCAAGGAGGGACGCAGTATTTT.

The chain joins TRBV10-3 to TRBJ1-2, with 7 bases aligning to TRBD1. The CDR3 runs 14 residues. Germline CDR1 reads ENHRY; CDR2 reads SYGVKD. The ends lost 3 bases at V and 0 bases at J; junction bases unmatched: 1. CDR3 sequence reads: CAISEQGSNYGYTF. The CDR3 DNA reads as TGTGCCATCAGTGAACAGGGGTCTAACTATGGCTACACCTTC.

The chain couples TRBV6-4 to TRBJ2-1; no clear D. The CDR3 sequence is 13 residues long. V gave up 8 bases and J gave up 7 bases, with 15 bases separating them. Germline lookup yields CDR1 MRHNA and CDR2 SNTAGT. CDR3 nucleotide sequence: TGTGCCAGCTCGGCCCAGGCCTTTAATGAGCAGTTCTTC. Amino acid sequence: CASSAQAFNEQFF.

The chain carries TRBV27 and TRBJ2-1, with 8 bases fitting TRBD2. Germline CDR1 MNHEY, CDR2 SMNVEV (reference sequence). With V trimmed by 3 bases and J by 3 bases, 4 bases remained unmatched. The CDR3 sequence is 15 residues long. The CDR3 sequence is CASSFSGTSYNEQFF. CDR3 nucleotide sequence: TGTGCCAGCAGTTTTTCCGGGACTAGCTACAATGAGCAGTTCTTC.

The chain carries TRBV4-1 and TRBJ1-6; the D is unclear. The CDR3 runs to 16 residues. Germline-derived CDR1 and CDR2 are MGHRA and YSYEKL. V was clipped by 4 bases and J by 2 bases, with 12 bases between them. CDR3 amino acids: CASSPPAGAYNSPLHF. CDR3 nucleotide sequence: TGCGCCAGCAGCCCACCCGCGGGCGCCTATAATTCACCCCTCCACTTT.

This clone showed up just a few times. The chain is built from TRBV2 and TRBJ2-2; the D gene is possibly TRBD2 (5 bases). Trimming took off 7 bases at V and 3 bases at J, with 9 bases between the two ends. In germline, CDR1 is SNHLY, CDR2 FYNNEI. CDR3 length: 13 amino acids. The CDR3 loop is CASKREHTGELFF. Here the CDR3 DNA reads TGTGCCAGCAAAAGGGAGCACACCGGGGAGCTGTTTTTT.

The rearrangement joins TRBV12-5 to TRBJ2-3; a possible D gene is TRBD2 (7 bases). V lost 7 bases and J 4 bases, leaving 18 bases between the germline ends. The CDR3 covers 15 residues. CDR1 is LGHNT, CDR2 FRNRAP, per germline. The CDR3, as DNA: TGTGCTAGTGCCCAAGGGGGGAGGGCCCCAGATACGCAGTATTTT. Translating gives CASAQGGRAPDTQYF.

The chain couples TRBV5-5 to TRBJ2-3, with TRBD2 matching over 7 bases. CDR3 size: 15 residues. V lost 6 bases to trimming and J lost 8 bases; unmatched junction nucleotides: 15. In germline, CDR1 is SGHKS, CDR2 YYEKEE (reference sequence). The CDR3 DNA is TGTGCCAGCAACCCCGATGGCGGGGGATTAGGTACGCAGTATTTT. It encodes CASNPDGGGLGTQYF.

This chain uses TRBV18 with TRBJ2-2; 12 positions match TRBD2. The V gene's germline CDR1 is KGHSH and CDR2 LQKENI. The CDR3 runs 16 residues. The V and J ends lost 3 bases and 4 bases, in that order; junction bases with no gene match: 3. In DNA form, the CDR3 reads TGTGCCAGCTCACCGACTAGCGGGAGAAGCACCGGGGAGCTGTTTTTT. Protein: CASSPTSGRSTGELFF.

This chain connects TRBV2 to TRBJ1-1; D is unclear. V shed 1 base and J shed 4 bases, with 13 bases lying between them. CDR1 is SNHLY and CDR2 is FYNNEI in the germline V gene. This CDR3 spans 15 amino acids. CDR3 region: CASSEVEPRGTEAFF. The CDR3, as DNA: TGTGCCAGCAGTGAAGTAGAACCTCGCGGCACTGAAGCTTTCTTT.

The chain has TRBV9 and TRBJ2-3, with 9 nucleotides matching TRBD2. The CDR3 has 14 amino acids. V shed 6 bases, J shed 4 bases, and the junction held 6 bases outside the gene matches. Germline CDR1 and CDR2: SGDLS and YYNGEE. The CDR3 is CASTIAGVPDTQYF. For the CDR3, the DNA is TGTGCCAGCACGATAGCGGGAGTTCCAGATACGCAGTATTTT.

The chain links TRBV5-1 to TRBJ2-2; 7 nucleotides match TRBD2. The CDR3 sequence is 14 residues long. J gave up 5 bases and V 4 bases, and 5 bases lay outside the gene matches. Germline assignment: CDR1 SGHRS and CDR2 YFSETQ. In DNA, the CDR3 is TGCGCCAGCAGCCCTCTGGGGGGGACCGGGGAGCTGTTTTTT. It specifies CASSPLGGTGELFF. Combining the CDR3 with reference TRBV5-1 and TRBJ2-2 gives the whole variable domain KAGVTQTPRYLIKTRGQQVTLSCSPISGHRSVSWYQQTPGQGLQFLFEYFSETQRNKGNFPGRFSGRQFSNSRSEMNVSTLELGDSALYLCASSPLGGTGELFFGEGSRLTVL.

The chain carries TRBV7-9 and TRBJ2-3; 9 positions agree with TRBD2. CDR1 and CDR2 (germline): SEHNR, FQNEAQ (reference sequence). The junction had 6 bases not matched to a gene; V was cut back by 5 bases and J by 0 bases. The CDR3 sequence is 16 residues long. CDR3 bases: TGTGCCAGCAGCCCCATCCTAGCGGGAAGCACAGATACGCAGTATTTT. This codes for CASSPILAGSTDTQYF.

The chain couples TRBV5-1 to TRBJ2-7, with TRBD2 matching over 8 bases. The V and J ends lost 4 bases and 3 bases, in that order; junction bases with no gene match: 12. The germline V gene encodes CDR1 SGHRS and CDR2 YFSETQ. The CDR3 has 16 amino acids. CDR3 sequence: CASSQRWRGAGYEQYF. Here the CDR3 DNA reads TGCGCCAGCAGCCAGAGGTGGCGGGGGGCCGGCTACGAGCAGTACTTC.

This chain uses TRBV20-1 with TRBJ2-7, with D possibly being TRBD2 (5 bases). The CDR3 length is 14 residues. Germline CDR1 is DFQATT and CDR2 is SNEGSKA (reference sequence). V was trimmed by 3 bases and J by 4 bases, leaving 16 bases between them. This CDR3 is CSASGSGSPYEQYF. The DNA of the CDR3 is TGCAGTGCTAGTGGGAGCGGTAGCCCGTACGAGCAGTACTTC.

The V call is TRBV7-9, the J call TRBJ2-1, with D possibly matching TRBD1 (5 bases). CDR1 is SEHNR and CDR2 is FQNEAQ in the germline V gene (reference sequence). V lost 6 bases and J 5 bases, leaving 20 bases between the germline ends. The CDR3 consists of 16 residues. The chain's CDR3 is CASRGPGARTHNEQFF. The CDR3 coding sequence is TGTGCCAGCAGGGGGCCTGGGGCCCGAACCCACAATGAGCAGTTCTTC.

This CDR3 reads CASSVASGSFNEQFF. The CDR3 nucleotides read TGTGCCAGCAGCGTAGCTAGCGGGAGTTTCAATGAGCAGTTCTTC. The genes are TRBV9 and TRBJ2-1; TRBD2 agrees at 10 bases. The ends lost 0 bases at V and 6 bases at J; junction bases unmatched: 3. Germline V CDR1 and CDR2: SGDLS, YYNGEE. This CDR3 spans 15 amino acids.

This clone was observed a single time. The chain has TRBV19 and TRBJ2-3, with a possible D match to TRBD1 (5 bases). The V end lost 1 base, the J end lost 3 bases, and 8 bases lay between the germline ends. Germline values: CDR1 LNHDA, CDR2 SQIVND (reference sequence). This CDR3 has 14 residues. CDR3 in DNA: TGTGCCAGTAGTATAGGTAGGGGTACAGATACGCAGTATTTT. Its protein is CASSIGRGTDTQYF.

The V and J genes are TRBV9 and TRBJ1-1; D not certain. The CDR3 is made up of 14 amino acids. CDR1 is SGDLS, CDR2 YYNGEE, per germline. The ends were cut back, 4 bases at V and 1 base at J, with 11 bases in the middle. In DNA form, the CDR3 reads TGTGCCAGCAGCCCCCGGTCGGGGAACACTGAAGCTTTCTTT. Translated, it gives CASSPRSGNTEAFF.

The gene calls are TRBV10-3 and TRBJ1-2; 9 bases align to TRBD1. This CDR3 comprises 15 residues. V shed 6 bases and J 0 bases; nucleotides not matched to a gene: 5. From germline, CDR1 is ENHRY and CDR2 SYGVKD. The CDR3 nucleotides read TGTGCCATCAGAGGACAGGGGAGTCCTAACTATGGCTACACCTTC. It yields the protein CAIRGQGSPNYGYTF.

V usage is TRBV7-2 and J usage is TRBJ1-2; 7 positions agree with TRBD1. CDR1 and CDR2 from the germline V gene are SGHTA and FQGNSA. Losses at the gene ends were 2 bases for V and 4 bases for J; bases not matched to a gene: 7. CDR3 length equals 15 residues. The DNA for the CDR3 is TGTGCCAGCAGCTTACGGGGACAGTTCGCCTATGGCTACACCTTC. It specifies CASSLRGQFAYGYTF.

For the CDR3, the DNA is TGTGCCAGCAGCTTAAGGGGGGGCGACGGCTACACCTTC. Protein: CASSLRGGDGYTF. The V gene is TRBV7-8, the J gene TRBJ1-2, with TRBD1 as a possible D gene (6 bases). This CDR3 region has 13 residues. CDR1 and CDR2 from the germline V gene are SGHVS and FQNEAQ. V dropped 2 bases and J dropped 8 bases, with 12 bases sitting between them.